This T cell receptor (beta chain) was sequenced during a study of T cell repertoires in cytomegalovirus infection. Study summary: Both CMV infection and a matching HLA type were indicated by public TCR beta signatures. Study findings and constraints: Dominating the ex vivo response were TCR beta clonotypes that were CMV-specific and HLA-C-restricted. Cumulative public TCR beta family frequency identified carriers of CMV plus the relevant HLA.

TCRdb re-derived calls from the reads in MiXCR, one entry per CDR3 protein. Counted here are some 180,000 distinct CDR3 sequences, roughly 9% occurring once; the ten biggest clones make up about 4.2%. This clonotype was recorded many times. Its antigen is currently unknown. This TCR was recovered from a human donor in good health (CMV status not recorded). Some clones in this sample may be carry-over from other donors' samples. Sequenced: PBMCs.

The CDR3 DNA follows: TGTGCCAGCAGTTCCGGGACTAGCAAACCCGAGCAGTACTTC. This encodes CASSSGTSKPEQYF. This chain joins TRBV28 and TRBJ2-7, with 9 positions matching TRBD2. The germline CDR1 and CDR2 sequences are MDHEN and SYDVKM. This CDR3 is 14 amino acids long. V lost 4 bases and J lost 6; bases outside the gene matches: 7.